These 18 T cell receptor beta chains were all obtained from the same sample, sequenced in a study of CD8+CD57+ T cells in acquired aplastic anemia. The use of genomic DNA as template underpinned the TCR beta VDJ and CDR3 profiling. MiXCR, applied by TCRdb to the reads, yields one record per CDR3 protein. This table holds approximately 130,000 distinct CDR3 sequences, 35% to 50% found once. The sequencing input was sorted CD4+, CD8+, or CD8+CD57+ T cells (not recorded which) from PBMCs. The receptor set was obtained from a human donor in good health, serving as a control.

Note on this clonotype: A clone one base away is much larger, so this may be a read error. The V gene is TRBV2, the J gene TRBJ2-7; D is uncertain. From germline, CDR1 is SNHLY and CDR2 FYNNEI. The CDR3 is 13 amino acids. Deletions cut 6 bases from V and 7 bases from J, with 16 bases between. DNA of the CDR3: TGTGCCAGCAGGCGTTCGGATACGGGTGAGCAGTACTTC. This translates into CASRRSDTGEQYF.

This clonotype was picked up one time. The chain employs TRBV10-3 and TRBJ2-3, with TRBD1 identical over 7 bases. J gave up 2 bases and V 7 bases, and 6 bases lay outside the gene matches. CDR1 and CDR2 (germline): ENHRY, SYGVKD. CDR3 size: 14 residues. The CDR3 DNA reads TGTGCCATCACTCCGGGACAGATCACAGATACGCAGTATTTT. This gives the protein CAITPGQITDTQYF.

This clonotype showed up many times. The chain recombines TRBV12-3 or TRBV12-4 with TRBJ1-1; D perhaps matches TRBD1 (5 bases). This CDR3 spans 16 amino acids. V gave up 4 bases and J gave up 0 bases, with 15 bases separating them. This chain's CDR3 is CASSSPGRKMNTEAFF. The CDR3 nucleotides are TGTGCCAGCAGTTCACCGGGACGAAAAATGAACACTGAAGCTTTCTTT.

The chain combines TRBV7-8 with TRBJ2-7; D call uncertain. The CDR3 spans 13 residues. Germline V gene lookup returns CDR1 SGHVS and CDR2 FQNEAQ. V was cut by 1 base and J by 4 bases, with 8 bases left in between. The CDR3 protein is CASSLGPDYEQYF. The DNA for the CDR3 is TGTGCCAGCAGCTTAGGACCCGATTACGAGCAGTACTTC. The complete variable domain, with remaining parts taken from reference TRBV7-8 and TRBJ2-7, reads GAGVSQSPRYKVAKRGQDVALRCDPISGHVSLFWYQQALGQGPEFLTYFQNEAQLDKSGLPSDRFFAERPEGSVSTLKIQRTQQEDSAVYLCASSLGPDYEQYFGPGTRLTVT.

This clonotype was picked up many times. A junction end diverges from the germline sequence, so it may reflect a read error. The chain joins TRBV2 to TRBJ2-3; D is possibly TRBD2 (6 bases). The CDR3 extends over 16 amino acids. Germline V lookup: CDR1 SNHLY, CDR2 FYNNEI. CDR3 sequence: CASSEAVAASTATQYF. The CDR3 coding sequence is TGTGCCAGCAGTGAAGCGGTAGCGGCTTCAACAGCTACGCAGTATTTT.

This clonotype has ten or more counts. The rearrangement links TRBV20-1 to TRBJ1-2; tentative D call: TRBD1 (5 bases). CDR1 and CDR2 (germline): DFQATT, SNEGSKA (reference sequence). The V and J ends lost 4 bases and 0 bases respectively, with 15 bases between them. The CDR3 is made up of 15 amino acids. The CDR3 region is CSATPGGDSNYGYTF. CDR3 coding DNA: TGCAGTGCTACTCCCGGGGGGGATTCTAACTATGGCTACACCTTC.

As regards this clonotype: Mismatch with germline at one junction end may stem from a read error. V and J are TRBV2 and TRBJ1-1, with 7 nucleotides matching TRBD1. CDR3 length equals 13 residues. Germline V lookup: CDR1 SNHLY, CDR2 FYNNEI. The CDR3 nucleotides are TGTGCCATCAGTGACAGGGTGAACACTGAAGCTTTCTTT. Encoded protein: CAISDRVNTEAFF.

This clonotype was counted at least ten times. The chain has TRBV29-1 and TRBJ2-3, with D perhaps being TRBD1 or TRBD2 (6 bases each). CDR1 and CDR2 from the germline V gene are SQVTM and ANQGSEA. CDR3 length: 15 residues. V lost 1 base to trimming and J lost 6 bases, with 17 bases between them. DNA of the CDR3: TGCAGCGTTGAAGTATGGGGGGCCGCGGGGGATACGCAGTATTTT. This translates into CSVEVWGAAGDTQYF.

This clonotype was found a few times. The chain is built from TRBV14 and TRBJ2-3; D might be TRBD2 (5 bases). Germline V CDR1 and CDR2: SGHDN, FVKESK. Trimming removed 3 bases from V and 8 bases from J, with 9 bases in between. The CDR3 is 12 residues long. In DNA form, the CDR3 reads TGTGCCAGCAGCCACGCCGGAGGTACGCAGTATTTT. It specifies CASSHAGGTQYF.

This clonotype was seen a handful of times. The chain joins TRBV18 to TRBJ2-1, with 9 bases identical to TRBD1. This CDR3 is built from 17 residues. Looked up from germline, CDR1 is KGHSH and CDR2 is LQKENI. The V gene end was trimmed by 2 bases and the J gene end by 0 bases; junction bases not matched to a gene: 5. CDR3 DNA sequence: TGTGCCAGCTCACCAACACAGGGGGCAGGCTCCTACAATGAGCAGTTCTTC. It codes for CASSPTQGAGSYNEQFF.

For this clonotype: The CDR3 end shows no conserved phenylalanine or tryptophan, and so a read error is likely. CDR3 residues: CASSYDSPNTEAFS. The DNA of the CDR3 is TGTGCCAGCAGTTATGACTCACCGAACACTGAAGCTTTCTCT. The rearrangement uses TRBV12-3 or TRBV12-4 and TRBJ1-1; unclear D gene. V lost 4 bases and J 1 base, leaving 10 bases between the germline ends. This CDR3 contains 14 residues.

The chain has TRBV24-1 and TRBJ2-5, with a possible D match to TRBD1 (6 bases). This CDR3 comprises 15 residues. Germline V gives CDR1 KGHDR, CDR2 SFDVKD. V was trimmed by 2 bases and J by 2 bases, leaving 11 bases between them. The CDR3 loop reads CATSDYKDRQETQYF. In nucleotides, the CDR3 is TGTGCCACCAGTGATTATAAGGACAGACAAGAGACCCAGTACTTC.

The chain employs TRBV2 and TRBJ1-5, with D perhaps TRBD1 (5 bases). CDR1 and CDR2 from the germline V gene are SNHLY and FYNNEI. V shed 4 bases and J shed 0 bases, with 10 bases lying between them. The CDR3 consists of 15 residues. CDR3 DNA sequence: TGTGCCAGCAGTGGGGGCCAGAATAGCAATCAGCCCCAGCATTTT. The encoded protein is CASSGGQNSNQPQHF.

As regards this clonotype: This sequence may be a read error, since a much larger clone differs from it by one base. The gene calls are TRBV20-1 and TRBJ2-5; D is possibly TRBD2 (6 bases). The CDR3 totals 15 residues. The V gene's germline CDR1 is DFQATT and CDR2 SNEGSKA (reference sequence). Trimming stripped 7 bases from V and 5 bases from J, with 23 bases between. The chain's CDR3 is CSVNRGMAGRETQYF. Written as DNA, the CDR3 is TGCAGTGTCAACCGGGGGATGGCGGGAAGGGAGACCCAGTACTTC.

As concerns this clonotype: A read error may produce the germline difference seen at one junction end. The rearrangement uses TRBV20-1 and TRBJ2-1; 8 nucleotides line up with TRBD1. Germline values: CDR1 DFQATT, CDR2 SNEGSKA (reference sequence). The CDR3 runs 12 residues. The CDR3 reads CSASDRGNGQSF. The CDR3, as DNA: TGCAGTGCTTCAGACAGGGGCAATGGGCAGTCCTTC.

CDR3 region: CSVGHLNTEAFF. DNA of the CDR3: TGCAGCGTGGGACACCTTAACACTGAAGCTTTCTTT. The V call is TRBV29-1, the J call TRBJ1-1; D perhaps matches TRBD1 (6 bases). The CDR3 has 12 amino acids. Per the germline V gene, CDR1 is SQVTM and CDR2 is ANQGSEA. The V end was cut by 6 bases, the J end by 2 bases, with 10 bases between.

This clonotype was seen ten or more times. The V and J genes are TRBV2 and TRBJ1-3, with D perhaps TRBD1 (5 bases). The CDR3 loop spans 14 amino acids. The germline V gene has CDR1 SNHLY and CDR2 FYNNEI. V was clipped by 6 bases and J by 0 bases, with 9 bases between them. The CDR3 here is CASRAGSSGNTIYF. The DNA for the CDR3 is TGTGCCAGCAGGGCAGGGAGCTCTGGAAACACCATATATTTT.

Ten or more counts support this clonotype. The chain employs TRBV19 and TRBJ1-3, with a tentative D call TRBD1 (5 bases). The CDR3 consists of 16 residues. Per germline, CDR1 LNHDA and CDR2 SQIVND (reference sequence). The ends were cut back, 5 bases at V and 1 base at J, with 15 bases in the middle. The CDR3 loop reads CASSSGRAASGNTIYF. The CDR3 nucleotides read TGTGCCAGTAGTTCGGGACGCGCTGCGTCTGGAAACACCATATATTTT.